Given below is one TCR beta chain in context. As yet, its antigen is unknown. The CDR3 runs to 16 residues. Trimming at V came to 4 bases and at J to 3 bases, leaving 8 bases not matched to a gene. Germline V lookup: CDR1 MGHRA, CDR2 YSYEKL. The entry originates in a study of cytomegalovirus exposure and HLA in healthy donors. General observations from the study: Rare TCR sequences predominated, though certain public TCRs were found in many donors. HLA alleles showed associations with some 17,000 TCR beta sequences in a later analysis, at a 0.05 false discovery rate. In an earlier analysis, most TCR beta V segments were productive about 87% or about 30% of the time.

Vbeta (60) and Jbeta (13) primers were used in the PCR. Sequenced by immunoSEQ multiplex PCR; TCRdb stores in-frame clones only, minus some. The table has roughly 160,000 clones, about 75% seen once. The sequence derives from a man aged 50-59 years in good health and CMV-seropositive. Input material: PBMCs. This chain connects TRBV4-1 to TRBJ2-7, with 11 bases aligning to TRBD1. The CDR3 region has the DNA TGCGCCAGCAGCCCCCAACTGGGGACAGGGGGCTACGAGCAGTACTTC. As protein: CASSPQLGTGGYEQYF.